This passage covers 4 T cell receptor beta chains from one sample sequenced in a study of CD8 T cells in ankylosing spondylitis. Each CDR3 protein is one row after TCRdb ran MiXCR on the 5' RACE reads. The sample has about 240,000 distinct CDR3 sequences; less than 10% are singletons. Material: blood, either unsorted or a sorted T cell fraction (not recorded which). Receptor source: a male donor with ankylosing spondylitis or in good health (not recorded which).

This clonotype was seen repeatedly, ten times or more. The V call is TRBV27, the J call TRBJ2-6; D unresolved. Germline V lookup: CDR1 MNHEY, CDR2 SMNVEV (reference sequence). This CDR3 is 14 amino acids long. The ends were cut back, 4 bases at V and 0 bases at J, with 4 bases in the middle. CDR3 in DNA: TGTGCCAGCAGTTCGGCCTCTGGGGCCAACGTCCTGACTTTC. This translates into CASSSASGANVLTF.

This clonotype was recorded at least ten times. The gene calls are TRBV6-1 and TRBJ2-1; TRBD2 matches at 14 bases. CDR3 length equals 15 residues. Per the germline V gene, CDR1 is MNHNS and CDR2 is SASEGT. Germline trimming cut 6 bases from V and 9 bases from J; bases unmatched to any gene: 7. CDR3 bases: TGTGCCAGCAGCAAGACTAGCGGGAGGGCCATTGAGCAGTTCTTC. Its translation: CASSKTSGRAIEQFF.

This clonotype was observed many times. J is TRBJ2-7 and V is TRBV7-2; 7 positions match TRBD2. V gave up 1 base and J gave up 5 bases; unmatched junction bases: 11. The germline gives CDR1 SGHTA, CDR2 FQGNSA. The CDR3 is 16 amino acids. CDR3 sequence (DNA): TGTGCCAGCAGCTTAGGCCCTAGCGGAGGAGGCCACGAGCAGTACTTC. Translation gives CASSLGPSGGGHEQYF.

The genes are TRBV18 and TRBJ1-1; D gene ambiguous. V lost 2 bases and J lost 1, with 11 bases in between. The V gene's germline CDR1 is KGHSH and CDR2 LQKENI. The CDR3 has 15 amino acids. CDR3 DNA: TGTGCCAGCTCACCAGAGCAGCCCGCGAACACTGAAGCTTTCTTT. It specifies CASSPEQPANTEAFF.